One sample yielded the 12 T cell receptor beta chains listed below, sequenced in a study of blood T cell repertoires in COVID-19. The protocol was immunoSEQ multiplex PCR, while the TCRdb copy is restricted to in-frame clones and leaves out a portion. The profile shows fewer than 30,000 clones, over 75% of them singletons. The sequenced material came from peripheral blood. The receptors come from a man in his 70s with active COVID-19.

The chain carries TRBV5-1 and TRBJ2-5; D not certain. CDR1 SGHRS and CDR2 YFSETQ come from the germline V gene. Trimming stripped 2 bases from V and 2 bases from J, with 4 bases between. This CDR3 region has 12 residues. The CDR3 DNA follows: TGCGCCAGCAGCTTAACACAAGAGACCCAGTACTTC. Its protein product is CASSLTQETQYF. Drawing the rest from reference TRBV5-1 and TRBJ2-5, the complete variable domain is KAGVTQTPRYLIKTRGQQVTLSCSPISGHRSVSWYQQTPGQGLQFLFEYFSETQRNKGNFPGRFSGRQFSNSRSEMNVSTLELGDSALYLCASSLTQETQYFGPGTRLLVL.

The rearrangement joins TRBV5-1 to TRBJ2-1; 7 positions agree with TRBD1. Losses at the gene ends were 5 bases for V and 6 bases for J; bases not matched to a gene: 14. Germline V gene data show CDR1 as SGHRS and CDR2 as YFSETQ. The CDR3 runs to 16 residues. CDR3 loop: CASSLSTGITPNEQFF. CDR3 sequence (DNA): TGCGCCAGCAGTTTATCGACAGGGATAACACCCAATGAGCAGTTCTTC. The variable domain in full, completed from reference TRBV5-1 and TRBJ2-1, reads KAGVTQTPRYLIKTRGQQVTLSCSPISGHRSVSWYQQTPGQGLQFLFEYFSETQRNKGNFPGRFSGRQFSNSRSEMNVSTLELGDSALYLCASSLSTGITPNEQFFGPGTRLTVL.

V is TRBV5-4 and J is TRBJ2-3, with no clear D. CDR3 length: 13 amino acids. V lost 0 bases and J lost 3, with 5 bases in between. From germline, CDR1 is SGHNT and CDR2 YYREEE (reference sequence). CDR3 DNA: TGTGCCAGCAGCTTGGACAGAACAGATACGCAGTATTTT. It is translated as CASSLDRTDTQYF.

This clone was found once. This chain joins TRBV5-8 and TRBJ2-3, with TRBD2 matching over 8 bases. CDR1 SGHTS and CDR2 YDEGEE come from the germline V gene. The CDR3 covers 13 residues. With V trimmed by 3 bases and J by 14 bases, 11 bases remained unmatched. The CDR3 DNA reads as TGTGCCAGCAGCTCCCAGCGGGGGACTGGTGGGTATTTT. Translating gives CASSSQRGTGGYF.

The chain couples TRBV4-1 to TRBJ2-3, with D unclear. CDR1 is MGHRA, CDR2 YSYEKL, per germline. The V end lost 0 bases, the J end lost 3 bases, and 16 bases lay between the germline ends. The CDR3 is 17 residues long. CDR3 bases: TGCGCCAGCAGCCAAGATAAGGCTGCAGGATGGACAGATACGCAGTATTTT. This encodes CASSQDKAAGWTDTQYF.

This rearrangement joins TRBV21-1 to TRBJ2-4; the table's D call of TRBD2 was not tested on the DNA. TRBV21-1 is marked as a pseudogene. This CDR3 is 18 amino acids long. The CDR3 here is CASTLTGPSGVAKNIQYF. The CDR3 nucleotides are TGTGCCAGCACCTTGACGGGCCCTAGCGGAGTAGCCAAAAACATTCAGTACTTC.

The chain is built from TRBV30 and TRBJ2-2, with 9 positions matching TRBD2. Losses at the gene ends were 1 base for V and 4 bases for J; bases not matched to a gene: 1. Germline lookup yields CDR1 GTSNPN and CDR2 SVGIG (reference sequence). The CDR3 extends over 14 amino acids. DNA for the CDR3: TGTGCCTGGAGTGGCGGGGGGGTCACCGGGGAGCTGTTTTTT. Translating it yields CAWSGGGVTGELFF.

This clone is large within its sample. This chain joins TRBV29-1 and TRBJ1-1; D is ambiguous. The V gene's germline CDR1 is SQVTM and CDR2 ANQGSEA. The CDR3 loop spans 13 amino acids. V lost 5 bases and J lost 0, with 10 bases in between. The CDR3 sequence: CSVRVYLNTEAFF. The CDR3 coding sequence is TGCAGCGTTCGTGTGTATCTGAACACTGAAGCTTTCTTT.

V is TRBV30 and J is TRBJ2-1; 10 bases align to TRBD2. The germline V gene encodes CDR1 GTSNPN and CDR2 SVGIG (reference sequence). This CDR3 contains 13 residues. V trimming: 5 bases; J trimming: 6 bases; junction bases outside the gene matches: 4. For the CDR3, the DNA is TGTGCCTGGGAGCGGGGGGGGATCAATGAGCAGTTCTTC. Its protein is CAWERGGINEQFF.

This clone was seen a single time. The chain couples TRBV6-6 to TRBJ2-5, with TRBD1 identical over 7 bases. Germline CDR1 and CDR2: MNHNY and SVGAGI (reference sequence). The junction had 10 bases not matched to a gene; V was cut back by 6 bases and J by 0 bases. The CDR3 runs 16 residues. This CDR3 is CASRTGTDFNQETQYF. Here the CDR3 DNA reads TGTGCCAGCAGGACCGGGACAGACTTTAACCAAGAGACCCAGTACTTC.

The chain is built from TRBV14 and TRBJ1-1; D perhaps matches TRBD1 (5 bases). Germline V gene lookup returns CDR1 SGHDN and CDR2 FVKESK. Between the trimmed V and J ends, which lost 0 bases and 5 bases, there was a span of 13 bases. CDR3 length equals 15 residues. CDR3 DNA sequence: TGTGCCAGCAGCCAAGACCCTCAGGGTAAGACTGAAGCTTTCTTT. It yields the protein CASSQDPQGKTEAFF.

The gene calls are TRBV5-6 and TRBJ2-5, with D perhaps TRBD2 (5 bases). The germline V and J ends were trimmed by 0 bases and 5 bases, with 20 bases remaining between them. The germline gives CDR1 SGHDT, CDR2 YYEEEE. The CDR3 totals 17 residues. The CDR3 DNA is TGTGCCAGCAGCTTGGAAGGCAGGATCGCCCGAGGGGAGACCCAGTACTTC. Translation: CASSLEGRIARGETQYF.